These 2 T cell receptor beta chains were all obtained from the same sample, sequenced in a study of shared clonotypes between healthy human individuals. Here immunoSEQ multiplex PCR was the method, and the copy in TCRdb shows in-frame clones only, minus some. Among 600,000 to 750,000 clones listed, just under 75% were seen once. Specimen: memory CD4+ T cells sorted from blood. Subset noted: CD45RA-negative fraction. All receptors derive from a woman in her twenties or thirties in good health.

This chain uses TRBV25-1 with TRBJ2-7; D is possibly TRBD2 (5 bases). Germline V gene lookup returns CDR1 MGHDK and CDR2 SYGVNS. The CDR3 loop spans 13 amino acids. Trimming took 4 bases from V and 3 from J, leaving 10 bases between them. The CDR3 protein is CASSGRGGYEQYF. In nucleotides, the CDR3 is TGTGCCAGCAGTGGGCGTGGAGGCTACGAGCAGTACTTC.

The chain is built from TRBV7-2 and TRBJ2-5; D is undetermined. The CDR3 has 15 residues. V lost 3 bases and J 0 bases, leaving 11 bases between the germline ends. Germline V CDR1 and CDR2: SGHTA, FQGNSA. CDR3 amino acids: CASSLDQPYQETQYF. The CDR3 nucleotides are TGTGCCAGCAGCTTGGATCAGCCATACCAAGAGACCCAGTACTTC.